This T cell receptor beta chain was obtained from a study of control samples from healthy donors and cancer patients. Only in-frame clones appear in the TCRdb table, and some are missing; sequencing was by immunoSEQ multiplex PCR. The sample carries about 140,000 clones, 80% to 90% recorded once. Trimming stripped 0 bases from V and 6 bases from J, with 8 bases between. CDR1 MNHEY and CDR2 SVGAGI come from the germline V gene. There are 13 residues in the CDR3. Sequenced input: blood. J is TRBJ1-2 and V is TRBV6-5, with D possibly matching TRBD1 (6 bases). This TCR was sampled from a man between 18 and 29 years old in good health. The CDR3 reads CASSYSGAHGYTF. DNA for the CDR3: TGTGCCAGCAGTTACTCGGGGGCGCATGGCTACACCTTC.